The TCR beta chain under discussion was sequenced for a study of shared clonotypes between healthy human individuals. Germline loops: CDR1 KGHSH, CDR2 LQKENI. CDR3 length: 17 amino acids. The V end was cut by 2 bases, the J end by 4 bases, with 20 bases between. The repertoire was sequenced with immunoSEQ multiplex PCR; TCRdb's copy has only in-frame clones and lacks some. The sample has 1.4 million or so clones; around 98.5% are singletons. Findings and limits, study-wide: The expectation was that sequencing depth would affect clonotype sharing among donors.

Points on this clone: As yet, its antigen is unknown.

Input material: naive CD4+ T cells sorted from blood. The subset is: CD45RA+ positively selected. The sequence was collected from a man in his thirties or forties in good health. The chain joins TRBV18 to TRBJ1-1; D may be TRBD1 (6 bases). The CDR3 loop is CASSPGGGARTVTEAFF. The CDR3 DNA reads as TGTGCCAGCTCACCAGGGGGGGGCGCCCGAACGGTCACTGAAGCTTTCTTT.